One sample yielded the 4 T cell receptor beta chains listed below, sequenced in a study of cytomegalovirus exposure and HLA in healthy donors. PCR amplification relied on 60 Vbeta primers (plus 13 Jbeta primers). The protocol was immunoSEQ multiplex PCR, while the TCRdb copy is restricted to in-frame clones and leaves out a portion. The table lists 90,000 to 120,000 clones, roughly 87% of them singletons. The material sequenced was PBMCs. These receptors were obtained from a man aged 25-40 years in good health and CMV-seropositive.

This chain connects TRBV10-1 to TRBJ2-3; TRBD1 agrees at 8 bases. CDR3 length: 12 amino acids. V lost 10 bases, J lost 14 bases, and 14 bases stayed unmatched. CDR1 and CDR2 from the germline V gene are WNHNN and SYGVQD (reference sequence). CDR3 sequence: CATSPRQGLWYF. The CDR3 DNA reads TGCGCCACTAGTCCCAGACAGGGGTTATGGTATTTT.

The chain has TRBV5-4 and TRBJ2-7; TRBD2 matches 15 bases. Germline V CDR1 and CDR2: SGHNT, YYREEE (reference sequence). There are 16 residues in the CDR3. Germline trimming cut 4 bases from V and 6 bases from J; bases unmatched to any gene: 8. DNA for the CDR3: TGTGCCAGCAGCGGGGGACTAGCGGGGGGATTCTCCGAGCAGTACTTC. It is translated as CASSGGLAGGFSEQYF.

The V call is TRBV7-2, the J call TRBJ1-6; 8 positions match TRBD1. This CDR3 has 16 residues. Losses at the gene ends were 5 bases for V and 7 bases for J; bases not matched to a gene: 10. The V gene's germline CDR1 is SGHTA and CDR2 FQGNSA. The CDR3 loop is CASSRYRTGRNSPLHF. The CDR3 nucleotides are TGTGCCAGCAGCCGGTACCGGACAGGGAGGAATTCACCCCTCCACTTT.

The chain couples TRBV2 to TRBJ2-5, with D possibly being TRBD1 (6 bases). This CDR3 spans 14 amino acids. The V gene's germline CDR1 is SNHLY and CDR2 FYNNEI. V was clipped by 8 bases and J by 5 bases, with 18 bases between them. The CDR3 loop is CASQTGTSRETQYF. Here the CDR3 DNA reads TGTGCCAGCCAAACCGGGACATCACGGGAGACCCAGTACTTC.